These 24 T cell receptor beta chains share one sample of origin, sequenced in a study of blood T cell repertoires in COVID-19. The method was immunoSEQ multiplex PCR; TCRdb's version includes in-frame clones alone and lacks a portion of them. The profile covers roughly 500,000 clones, with roughly 90% appearing a single time and roughly 1.9% taken by the ten largest. The sequencing input was PBMCs or T cells enriched from blood (not recorded which). Receptors originate from a middle-aged woman who had recovered from COVID-19.

V usage is TRBV14 and J usage is TRBJ1-2; D unresolved. Germline V lookup: CDR1 SGHDN, CDR2 FVKESK. V shed 1 base and J shed 4 bases, with 13 bases lying between them. There are 15 residues in the CDR3. The CDR3 DNA is TGTGCCAGCAGCCAAGTTGGGCTCCCGAGCTATGGCTACACCTTC. This encodes CASSQVGLPSYGYTF.

The chain couples TRBV30 to TRBJ1-4, with TRBD1 matching 8 bases. The CDR3 contains 14 residues. The germline V gene has CDR1 GTSNPN and CDR2 SVGIG (reference sequence). V was pared by 1 base and J by 4 bases, with 2 bases of the junction left unmatched. CDR3: CAWSGDRINEKLFF. The CDR3, as DNA: TGTGCCTGGAGTGGGGACAGGATTAATGAAAAACTGTTTTTT.

J is TRBJ1-1 and V is TRBV5-1; TRBD1 might be the D (6 bases). The CDR3 length is 14 residues. Germline loops: CDR1 SGHRS, CDR2 YFSETQ. V dropped 5 bases and J dropped 1 base, with 12 bases sitting between them. The CDR3, as DNA: TGCGCCAGCAGTTTACAGGGATCGAACACTGAAGCTTTCTTT. Its translation: CASSLQGSNTEAFF.

This chain joins TRBV4-3 and TRBJ1-6; TRBD1 matches 9 bases. J was trimmed by 9 bases and V by 5 bases; bases with no gene match: 11. CDR1 LGHNA and CDR2 YSLEER come from the germline V gene. The CDR3 has 16 residues. The CDR3 nucleotides are TGCGCCAGCAGCGTCGGCAGGGGACAGGGAGGTTCACCCCTCCACTTT. Translation gives CASSVGRGQGGSPLHF.

The V call is TRBV7-9, the J call TRBJ2-1; no clear D gene. CDR1 is SEHNR, CDR2 FQNEAQ, per germline (reference sequence). This CDR3 spans 15 amino acids. Trimming left V 2 bases short and J 7 bases short, with 15 bases between. CDR3 DNA: TGTGCCAGCAGCTTACCTGGCGCCGTCGGGAATGAGCAGTTCTTC. It codes for CASSLPGAVGNEQFF.

This clone has only a few counts. The chain couples TRBV6-5 to TRBJ2-2; TRBD2 is a possible D gene (7 bases). There are 15 residues in the CDR3. V was clipped by 6 bases and J by 2 bases, with 13 bases between them. Per germline, CDR1 MNHEY and CDR2 SVGAGI. CDR3 DNA: TGTGCCAGCAGCGCGGGGGCCACTAACACCGGGGAGCTGTTTTTT. Its translation: CASSAGATNTGELFF.

The J gene is TRBJ1-2, the V gene TRBV10-2, with 7 bases identical to TRBD1. With 2 bases clipped from V and 0 bases from J, the junction kept 9 bases outside the gene matches. The CDR3 length is 17 residues. The germline gives CDR1 WSHSY, CDR2 SAAADI. CDR3 amino acids: CASSERQGHMSNYGYTF. In nucleotides, the CDR3 is TGCGCCAGCAGTGAGCGACAGGGCCATATGTCTAACTATGGCTACACCTTC.

The gene calls are TRBV5-1 and TRBJ1-1, with D possibly matching TRBD1 (5 bases). Germline assignment: CDR1 SGHRS and CDR2 YFSETQ. The V and J ends lost 0 bases and 0 bases respectively, with 15 bases between them. This CDR3 is built from 17 residues. CDR3 DNA sequence: TGCGCCAGCAGCTTGGAGGCAGGACACCAATTGAACACTGAAGCTTTCTTT. Encoded protein: CASSLEAGHQLNTEAFF. Variable domain in full (rest from reference TRBV5-1 and TRBJ1-1): KAGVTQTPRYLIKTRGQQVTLSCSPISGHRSVSWYQQTPGQGLQFLFEYFSETQRNKGNFPGRFSGRQFSNSRSEMNVSTLELGDSALYLCASSLEAGHQLNTEAFFGQGTRLTVV.

This chain uses TRBV28 with TRBJ2-7, with a weak D call TRBD1 (5 bases). Between the trimmed V and J ends, which lost 8 bases and 3 bases, there was a span of 11 bases. The germline gives CDR1 MDHEN, CDR2 SYDVKM. The CDR3 has 12 residues. CDR3 sequence (DNA): TGTGCCAGCTCGGACAAATACTACGAGCAGTACTTC. Translated, it gives CASSDKYYEQYF.

V is TRBV29-1 and J is TRBJ2-1; 8 nucleotides agree with TRBD1. CDR3 length: 13 amino acids. CDR1 is SQVTM, CDR2 ANQGSEA, per germline. Losses at the gene ends were 4 bases for V and 5 bases for J; bases not matched to a gene: 4. The CDR3 region has the DNA TGCAGCGTTGCGGGACAGGTTAACAATGAGCAGTTCTTC. Amino acids: CSVAGQVNNEQFF.

This clone turned up a few times. J is TRBJ2-7 and V is TRBV4-2, with 11 bases that match TRBD2. Unmatched junction bases numbered 19, after V lost 9 bases and J lost 0 bases. Germline CDR1 and CDR2: LGHNA and YNFKEQ. This CDR3 has 19 amino acids. CDR3 sequence: CARLMLGTSGYSYSYEQYF. DNA of the CDR3: TGTGCCAGATTAATGCTTGGGACTAGCGGATATAGTTACTCCTACGAGCAGTACTTC.

The V call is TRBV24-1, the J call TRBJ2-5; D might be TRBD2 (6 bases). V lost 5 bases, J lost 5 bases, and 14 bases lay in between. This CDR3 has 14 amino acids. Germline V gene data show CDR1 as KGHDR and CDR2 as SFDVKD. The CDR3 nucleotides read TGTGCCACCAGTGTCGGGGGAGAGGGGGAGACCCAGTACTTC. Its translation is CATSVGGEGETQYF.

This clone appeared a few times. The chain is built from TRBV9 and TRBJ2-1; no clear D. Per the germline V gene, CDR1 is SGDLS and CDR2 is YYNGEE. This CDR3 has 16 residues. Trimming pared 3 bases from V and 0 bases from J, leaving 13 bases between. The chain's CDR3 is CASSARGVPSYNEQFF. The CDR3 bases are TGTGCCAGCAGCGCCAGAGGAGTTCCCTCCTACAATGAGCAGTTCTTC. Full variable domain (missing parts from reference TRBV9 and TRBJ2-1): DSGVTQTPKHLITATGQRVTLRCSPRSGDLSVYWYQQSLDQGLQFLIQYYNGEERAKGNILERFSAQQFPDLHSELNLSSLELGDSALYFCASSARGVPSYNEQFFGPGTRLTVL.

The chain has TRBV27 and TRBJ1-2, with D perhaps TRBD1 (5 bases). With 3 bases removed from V and 4 bases from J, the gap between germline ends came to 12 bases. Looked up from germline, CDR1 is MNHEY and CDR2 is SMNVEV (reference sequence). The CDR3 sequence is 14 residues long. CDR3 residues: CASSFGGEGYGYTF. DNA for the CDR3: TGTGCCAGCAGTTTTGGGGGGGAGGGCTATGGCTACACCTTC.

The chain uses TRBV9 and TRBJ2-7; TRBD2 matches at 13 bases. Germline V gene data show CDR1 as SGDLS and CDR2 as YYNGEE. The J segment lost 4 bases and the V segment lost 9 bases, leaving 16 bases of the junction unmatched. The CDR3 spans 17 residues. The CDR3 DNA reads as TGTGCCAATCCGGGACTAGCGGGAAGAGAGCAAGGGTACGAGCAGTACTTC. As protein: CANPGLAGREQGYEQYF.

This rearrangement joins TRBV18 to TRBJ1-6; no clear D gene. CDR1 is KGHSH, CDR2 LQKENI, per germline. The length of the CDR3 is 13 residues. Trimming left V 5 bases short and J 7 bases short, with 9 bases between. CDR3 region: CASSGNRNSPLHF. CDR3 sequence (DNA): TGTGCCAGCTCAGGAAACAGAAATTCACCCCTCCACTTT.

In DNA form, the CDR3 reads TGCAGTGCCAGACCAGGGAATGAGCAGTTCTTC. Residues: CSARPGNEQFF. The rearrangement joins TRBV20-1 to TRBJ2-1; TRBD1 might be the D (5 bases). CDR1 is DFQATT and CDR2 is SNEGSKA in the germline V gene (reference sequence). V was shortened by 6 bases and J by 7 bases, with 10 bases between the two germline ends. This CDR3 comprises 11 residues.

V usage is TRBV19 and J usage is TRBJ2-1; 8 bases align to TRBD2. The CDR3 has 15 residues. Germline V gene sequence: CDR1 LNHDA, CDR2 SQIVND (reference sequence). V lost 3 bases to trimming and J lost 7 bases; unmatched junction nucleotides: 8. The DNA for the CDR3 is TGTGCCAGTAGTATTCTCGTCGGGAGGGGTAATGAGCAGTTCTTC. It yields the protein CASSILVGRGNEQFF.

This chain uses TRBV29-1 with TRBJ2-7, with 7 bases that match TRBD1. Trimming removed 4 bases from V and 5 bases from J; junction bases left unmatched: 8. From germline, CDR1 is SQVTM and CDR2 ANQGSEA. CDR3 length: 13 amino acids. CDR3 DNA: TGCAGCGTTGCGGGACAGTTCATCCACGAGCAGTACTTC. Translated: CSVAGQFIHEQYF.

The CDR3 loop is CASSVGAGQRYTQNYGYTF. CDR3 coding DNA: TGTGCCAGCAGCGTGGGAGCAGGACAGCGCTACACGCAGAACTATGGCTACACCTTC. The genes are TRBV5-8 and TRBJ1-2, with D perhaps TRBD1 (6 bases). The germline CDR1 and CDR2 sequences are SGHTS and YDEGEE. Deletions cut 4 bases from V and 2 bases from J, with 27 bases between. CDR3 length: 19 residues. Supplemented by reference TRBV5-8 and TRBJ1-2, the full variable domain reads EAGVTQSPTHLIKTRGQQATLRCSPISGHTSVYWYQQALGLGLQFLLWYDEGEERNRGNFPPRFSGRQFPNYSSELNVNALELEDSALYLCASSVGAGQRYTQNYGYTFGSGTRLTVV.

The chain is built from TRBV5-1 and TRBJ1-3, with D possibly being TRBD1 (6 bases). CDR3 length: 14 residues. V lost 4 bases and J lost 4, with 12 bases in between. Germline CDR1 reads SGHRS; CDR2 reads YFSETQ. The CDR3 region is CASSPDRIGNTIYF. CDR3 sequence (DNA): TGCGCCAGCAGCCCGGACAGAATCGGAAACACCATATATTTT.

The chain combines TRBV2 with TRBJ2-7; 8 bases line up with TRBD1. The CDR3 is made up of 16 amino acids. Germline CDR1 is SNHLY and CDR2 is FYNNEI. With V trimmed by 7 bases and J by 2 bases, 13 bases remained unmatched. The CDR3: CASMDRATYITYEQYF. The CDR3 bases are TGTGCCAGCATGGACAGGGCAACCTACATTACCTACGAGCAGTACTTC.

The CDR3 DNA reads TGTGCCAGCAGCGAGGGACTAGCGGGAGAGAACACCGGGGAGCTGTTTTTT. It translates to CASSEGLAGENTGELFF. J is TRBJ2-2 and V is TRBV7-8; 14 bases agree with TRBD2. CDR1 is SGHVS, CDR2 FQNEAQ, per germline. Unmatched junction bases numbered 3, after V lost 5 bases and J lost 1 base. CDR3 size: 17 residues.

V and J are TRBV19 and TRBJ1-1; possible D gene TRBD1, 6 bases. This CDR3 is 14 amino acids long. Germline CDR1 LNHDA, CDR2 SQIVND (reference sequence). Trimming cost V 9 bases and J 4 bases, with 18 bases left between them. CDR3 protein: CASLTTGLSTEAFF. The CDR3 nucleotides are TGTGCCAGCCTAACAACAGGGTTAAGCACTGAAGCTTTCTTT.